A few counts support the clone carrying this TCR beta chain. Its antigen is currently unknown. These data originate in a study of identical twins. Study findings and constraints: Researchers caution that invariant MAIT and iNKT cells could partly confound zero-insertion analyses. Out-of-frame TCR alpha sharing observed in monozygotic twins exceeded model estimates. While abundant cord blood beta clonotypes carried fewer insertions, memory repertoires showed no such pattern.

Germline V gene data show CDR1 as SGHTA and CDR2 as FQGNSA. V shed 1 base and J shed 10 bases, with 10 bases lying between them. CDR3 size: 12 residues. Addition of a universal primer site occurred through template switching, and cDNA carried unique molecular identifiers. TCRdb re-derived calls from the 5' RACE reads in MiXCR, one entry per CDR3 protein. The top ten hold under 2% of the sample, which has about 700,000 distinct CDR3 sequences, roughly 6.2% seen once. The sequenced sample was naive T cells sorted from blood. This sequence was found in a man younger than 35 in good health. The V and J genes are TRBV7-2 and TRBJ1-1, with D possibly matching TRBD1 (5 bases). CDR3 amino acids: CASSLEGLVAFF. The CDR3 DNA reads TGTGCCAGCAGCTTAGAGGGGTTGGTAGCTTTCTTT.